This TCR beta chain was identified in a study of T cell responses to AZD1222 COVID-19 vaccine. This CDR3 spans 14 amino acids. Germline assignment: CDR1 SGHVS and CDR2 FQNEAQ. V lost 5 bases and J 5 bases, leaving 16 bases between the germline ends. The repertoire was sequenced with immunoSEQ multiplex PCR; TCRdb's copy has only in-frame clones and lacks some. The sample includes 85,000 to 110,000 clones, about 87% of them seen just once. Sequencing used peripheral blood, obtained on day 0 of AZD1222 vaccination. The chain joins TRBV7-8 to TRBJ2-7; TRBD2 might be the D (6 bases). The clonotype comes from an adult in good health. The CDR3 here is CASSRGGAENEQYF. Written as DNA, the CDR3 is TGTGCCAGCAGCCGAGGAGGGGCTGAAAACGAGCAGTACTTC. The variable domain in full, with the rest retrieved from reference TRBV7-8 and TRBJ2-7, is GAGVSQSPRYKVAKRGQDVALRCDPISGHVSLFWYQQALGQGPEFLTYFQNEAQLDKSGLPSDRFFAERPEGSVSTLKIQRTQQEDSAVYLCASSRGGAENEQYFGPGTRLTVT.